This T cell receptor (beta chain) emerged from a study of regulatory T cells in long-lasting Graves disease. Germline V CDR1 and CDR2: SGHRS, YFSETQ. The CDR3 runs to 14 residues. V lost 5 bases to trimming and J lost 3 bases; unmatched junction nucleotides: 4. Study conclusions and caveats: Shared public clonotypes totalled 2,741 in persistent patients, compared with about a thousand in new patients.

The time point denotes: newly diagnosed GD, antithyroid drugs for less than 3 months. PBMC-extracted RNA yielded the TCR library. This clonotype has at least ten counts. Antigen unknown. The authors built TCR beta libraries using iRepertoire HTBI primers and Arm-PCR of CDR3 regions. TCRdb fed the multiplex PCR reads into MiXCR, producing one record per CDR3 protein. The repertoire includes approximately 400,000 distinct CDR3 sequences, 15% of them detected once, and 16% sits in the top ten. These data also featured in a second study, about T cells in Graves' hyperthyroidism and ophthalmopathy.

This chain connects TRBV5-1 to TRBJ2-3, with 9 bases aligning to TRBD2. The sequencing used peripheral blood mononuclear cells (PBMCs), collected at new diagnosis, from a patient treated with antithyroid drugs. This sequence originates from a woman under 40 with Graves disease. CDR3 sequence reads: CASRITSGTDTQYF. Here the CDR3 DNA reads TGCGCCAGCAGGATCACTAGCGGGACAGATACGCAGTATTTT.